This record covers a single TCR beta chain. No fewer than two post-ART and no fewer than one pre-ART PBMC samples existed for each donor. Version v3.0 of the immunoSEQ assay was performed at survey level. The assay was immunoSEQ multiplex PCR, and TCRdb's table has in-frame clones only and misses some. The sample has 20,000 to 30,000 clones, roughly 82% seen once. These data belong to a study of long-term antiretroviral therapy in people with HIV. With 7 bases removed from V and 4 bases from J, the gap between germline ends came to 17 bases. Per the germline V gene, CDR1 is MNHEY and CDR2 is SVGAGI. The CDR3 sequence is 15 residues long.

Material: unsorted PBMCs, obtained 1.1 years before starting antiretroviral therapy. The sequence came from a woman in her twenties or thirties with HIV. This chain uses TRBV6-5 with TRBJ2-1; D not resolved. The chain's CDR3 is CASTPFLAAYNEQFF. CDR3 DNA: TGTGCCAGCACCCCGTTCTTGGCAGCGTACAATGAGCAGTTCTTC.